This TCR beta chain appears in the sequencing data of a study of TIL therapy for anti-PD-1-resistant metastatic lung cancer. The immunoSEQ assay was v3. The repertoire was sequenced with immunoSEQ multiplex PCR; TCRdb's copy has only in-frame clones and lacks some. The table has more than 15,000 clones, 75% to 80% seen once; the top ten hold 7.4%. The time point was: pre-treatment sample, taken before nivolumab and TIL therapy. The CDR3 has 15 residues. Losses at the gene ends were 3 bases for V and 9 bases for J; bases not matched to a gene: 8. The V gene's germline CDR1 is SNHLY and CDR2 FYNNEI. The V and J genes are TRBV2 and TRBJ2-1; 10 bases line up with TRBD2. The source is a person aged 25 to 79 with non-small cell lung cancer. The material was blood, obtained at baseline. CDR3 sequence (DNA): TGTGCCAGCAGTGATGAAGCGGGGGGGCGGAGTGAGCAGTTCTTC. Encoded protein: CASSDEAGGRSEQFF.